This T cell receptor beta chain was documented in a study of response to subunit inactivated influenza vaccine. This clonotype was counted many times. CDR1 is MDHEN and CDR2 is SYDVKM in the germline V gene. Trimming removed 4 bases from V and 5 bases from J, with 27 bases in between. The CDR3 has 18 amino acids. TCRdb recomputed calls from the RT-PCR reads with MiXCR, one row per CDR3 protein. The data show under 550,000 distinct CDR3 sequences, approximately 7.3% seen once. This clonotype was obtained from a man aged 50 to 69 who received an inactivated influenza vaccine. The rearrangement joins TRBV28 to TRBJ2-7; no firm D call. Specimen: PBMCs from blood, collected less than 30 months after vaccination. For the CDR3, the DNA is TGTGCCAGCAGTTCACCTCGCCCGGGCAGGTCCAAAGACCACGAGCAGTACTTC. It specifies CASSSPRPGRSKDHEQYF.